This TCR beta chain emerged from a study of cytomegalovirus exposure and HLA in healthy donors. The PCR employed 60 Vbeta primers together with 13 Jbeta primers. Measured with immunoSEQ multiplex PCR; TCRdb has only the in-frame clones, and not every one. In total, the table holds under 200,000 clones. This CDR3 is built from 15 residues. The germline V and J ends were trimmed by 0 bases and 2 bases, with 9 bases remaining between them. In germline, CDR1 is MGHRA, CDR2 YSYEKL. A remark on this clone: Antigen unknown. Other DNA sequences in the same sample also yield this CDR3.

Study-level results: In a later analysis, HLA-associated beta chains showed higher expansion and lower generation probabilities than comparable chains. In vitro experiments confirmed that a few CMV-associated chains were specific for CMV antigens.

The source of this sequence is a man aged 25-45 years in good health and CMV-seronegative. Sequenced material: PBMCs. This chain connects TRBV4-1 to TRBJ2-3; D unresolved. CDR3 residues: CASSQDLSSTDTQYF. The CDR3 coding sequence is TGCGCCAGCAGCCAAGATCTTAGCTCCACAGATACGCAGTATTTT.